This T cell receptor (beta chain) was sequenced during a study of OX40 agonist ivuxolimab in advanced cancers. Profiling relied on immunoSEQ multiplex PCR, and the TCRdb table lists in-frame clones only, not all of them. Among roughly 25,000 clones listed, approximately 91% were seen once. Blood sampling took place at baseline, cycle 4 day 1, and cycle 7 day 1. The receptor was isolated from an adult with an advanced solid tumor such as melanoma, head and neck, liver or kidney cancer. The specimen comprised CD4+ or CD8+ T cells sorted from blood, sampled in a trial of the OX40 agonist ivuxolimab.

The CDR3 DNA is TGTGCCAGCAGCGGTGGGACTAGCGGGACCACCCCCCAAGAGACCCAGTACTTC. It specifies CASSGGTSGTTPQETQYF. J is TRBJ2-5 and V is TRBV25-1; 13 nucleotides match TRBD2. This CDR3 is 18 amino acids long. Germline trimming cut 6 bases from V and 1 base from J; bases unmatched to any gene: 11. CDR1 and CDR2 from the germline V gene are MGHDK and SYGVNS.